This T cell receptor (beta chain) was obtained from a study of CD8+CD57+ T cells in acquired aplastic anemia. Trimming took 2 bases from V and 0 from J, leaving 10 bases between them. Germline CDR1 and CDR2: LNHNV and YYDKDF (reference sequence). The CDR3 runs 16 residues. Genomic DNA served as template for TCR beta VDJ and CDR3 profiling. TCRdb analysed the reads with MiXCR anew, one entry per CDR3 protein. The sample has 170,000 or so distinct CDR3 sequences, roughly 65% seen once. Individuals selected for sequencing had exhibited CD8+CD57+ cell expansion on flow cytometry. Among the patients, none had received any therapy at the time of blood sampling.

The chain couples TRBV15 to TRBJ2-2; the D gene is possibly TRBD2 (5 bases). Sequenced: sorted CD4+, CD8+, or CD8+CD57+ T cells (not recorded which) from PBMCs. This sequence originates from a human donor with aplastic anemia. CDR3: CATSRFGKTNTGELFF. CDR3 coding DNA: TGTGCCACCAGCAGATTCGGGAAAACGAACACCGGGGAGCTGTTTTTT.